This TCR beta chain was found in a study of graft-versus-host responses after intestinal transplantation. On the study more broadly: For two to four years after anti-thymocyte globulin induction, all recipients took tacrolimus and steroids.

In the case of this clone: Its antigen is unidentified.

Study-wide findings and caveats: High graft-versus-host to host-versus-graft clonal ratios were seen in allografts of patients with graft-donor T cell macrochimerism. With peak circulating GvH clone levels came an association with early post-transplant HvG declines.

The assay was immunoSEQ multiplex PCR, and TCRdb's table has in-frame clones only and misses some. The data contain around 110,000 clones, about nine tenths of them seen just once; the ten biggest clones take up 0.6% to 0.8%. This CDR3 region has 18 residues. Germline V gene data show CDR1 as SNHLY and CDR2 as FYNNEI. V lost 1 base and J lost 0; bases outside the gene matches: 7. The J gene is TRBJ2-4, the V gene TRBV2; 9 bases are a match to TRBD2. The TCR comes from a human donor who was the organ donor for an intestinal transplant. Sequenced material: unstimulated CD4+ T cells sorted from spleen or lymph node cells, taken before transplant. CDR3 sequence reads: CASSEGGRVALAKNIQYF. Here the CDR3 DNA reads TGTGCCAGCAGTGAAGGCGGGAGGGTCGCTCTAGCCAAAAACATTCAGTACTTC.